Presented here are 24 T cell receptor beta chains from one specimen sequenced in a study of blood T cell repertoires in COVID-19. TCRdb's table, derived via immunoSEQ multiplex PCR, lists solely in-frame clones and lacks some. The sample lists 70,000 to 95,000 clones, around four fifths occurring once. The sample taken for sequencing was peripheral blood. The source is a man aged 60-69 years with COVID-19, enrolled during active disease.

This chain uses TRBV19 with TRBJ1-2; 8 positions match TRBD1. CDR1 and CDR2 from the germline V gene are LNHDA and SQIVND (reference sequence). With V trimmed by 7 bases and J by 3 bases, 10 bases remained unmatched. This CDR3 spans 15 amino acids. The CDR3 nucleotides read TGTGCCAGTACCAACGACAGGGGAATGGACTATGGCTACACCTTC. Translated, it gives CASTNDRGMDYGYTF.

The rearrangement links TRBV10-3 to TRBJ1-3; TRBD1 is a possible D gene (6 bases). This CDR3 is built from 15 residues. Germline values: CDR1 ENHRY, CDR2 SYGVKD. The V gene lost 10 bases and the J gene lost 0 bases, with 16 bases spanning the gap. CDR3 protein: CATGPTGNSGNTIYF. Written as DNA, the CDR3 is TGTGCCACCGGACCTACAGGGAACTCTGGAAACACCATATATTTT.

DNA of the CDR3: TGTGCCAGCAGTGAACTGGGCAGGGGTGAAGCTTTCTTT. Translated, it gives CASSELGRGEAFF. The rearrangement joins TRBV6-1 to TRBJ1-1; D is perhaps TRBD1 (6 bases). This CDR3 region has 13 residues. The ends were cut back, 2 bases at V and 7 bases at J, with 11 bases in the middle. Germline values: CDR1 MNHNS, CDR2 SASEGT.

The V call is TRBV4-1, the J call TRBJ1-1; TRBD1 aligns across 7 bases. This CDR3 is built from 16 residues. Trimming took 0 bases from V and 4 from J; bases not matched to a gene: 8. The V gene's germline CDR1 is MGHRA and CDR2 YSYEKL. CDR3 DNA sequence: TGCGCCAGCAGCCAAGATGCGACAGGGACCTCCACTGAAGCTTTCTTT. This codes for CASSQDATGTSTEAFF.

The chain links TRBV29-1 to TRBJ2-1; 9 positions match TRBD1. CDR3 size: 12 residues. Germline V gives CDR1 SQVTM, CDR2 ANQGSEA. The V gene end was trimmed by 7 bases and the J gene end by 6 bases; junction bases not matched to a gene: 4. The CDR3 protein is CSGRTGVNEQFF. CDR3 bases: TGCAGCGGAAGGACAGGGGTCAATGAGCAGTTCTTC.

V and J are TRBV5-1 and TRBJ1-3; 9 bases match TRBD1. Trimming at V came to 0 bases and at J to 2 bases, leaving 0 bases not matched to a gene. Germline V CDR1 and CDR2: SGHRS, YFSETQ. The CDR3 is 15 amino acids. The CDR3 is CASSLDRGPGNTIYF. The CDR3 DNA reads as TGCGCCAGCAGCTTGGACAGGGGGCCTGGAAACACCATATATTTT. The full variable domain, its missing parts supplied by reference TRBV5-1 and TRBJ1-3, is KAGVTQTPRYLIKTRGQQVTLSCSPISGHRSVSWYQQTPGQGLQFLFEYFSETQRNKGNFPGRFSGRQFSNSRSEMNVSTLELGDSALYLCASSLDRGPGNTIYFGEGSWLTVV.

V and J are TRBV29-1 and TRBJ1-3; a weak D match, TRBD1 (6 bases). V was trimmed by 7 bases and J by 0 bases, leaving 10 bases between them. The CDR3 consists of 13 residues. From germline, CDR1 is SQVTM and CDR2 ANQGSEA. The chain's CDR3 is CSGQVSSGNTIYF. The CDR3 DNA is TGCAGCGGACAGGTCTCCTCTGGAAACACCATATATTTT.

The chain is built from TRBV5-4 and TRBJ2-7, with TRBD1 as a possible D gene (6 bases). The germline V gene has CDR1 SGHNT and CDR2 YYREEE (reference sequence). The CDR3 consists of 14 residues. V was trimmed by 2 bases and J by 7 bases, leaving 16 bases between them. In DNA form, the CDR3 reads TGTGCCAGCAGCTTTAGACAGGTTCTAAATGAGCAGTACTTC. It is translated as CASSFRQVLNEQYF.

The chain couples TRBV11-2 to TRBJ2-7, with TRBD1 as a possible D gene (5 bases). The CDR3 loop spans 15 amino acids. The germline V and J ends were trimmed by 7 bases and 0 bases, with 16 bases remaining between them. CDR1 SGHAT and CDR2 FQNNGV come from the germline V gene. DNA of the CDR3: TGTGCCAGCACTCTAGGGGCAGTAAGCTCCTACGAGCAGTACTTC. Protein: CASTLGAVSSYEQYF.

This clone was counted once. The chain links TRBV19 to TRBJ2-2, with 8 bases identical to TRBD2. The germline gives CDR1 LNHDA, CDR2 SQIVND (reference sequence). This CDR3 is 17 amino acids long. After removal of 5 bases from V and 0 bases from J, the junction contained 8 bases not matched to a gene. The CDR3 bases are TGTGCCAGTAGTGCGAAACCAGCGGGAGCGAACACCGGGGAGCTGTTTTTT. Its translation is CASSAKPAGANTGELFF.

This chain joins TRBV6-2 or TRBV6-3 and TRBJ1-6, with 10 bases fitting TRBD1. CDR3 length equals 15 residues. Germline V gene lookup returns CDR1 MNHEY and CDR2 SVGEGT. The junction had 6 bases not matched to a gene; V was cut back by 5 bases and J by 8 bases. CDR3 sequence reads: CASSRQGARDSPLHF. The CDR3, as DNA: TGTGCCAGCAGTCGACAGGGGGCACGGGATTCACCCCTCCACTTT.

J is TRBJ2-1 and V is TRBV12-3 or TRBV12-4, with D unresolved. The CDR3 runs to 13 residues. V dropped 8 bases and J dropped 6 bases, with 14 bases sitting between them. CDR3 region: CASGSPSFNEQFF. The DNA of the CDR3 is TGTGCCAGCGGTAGCCCTTCTTTCAATGAGCAGTTCTTC.

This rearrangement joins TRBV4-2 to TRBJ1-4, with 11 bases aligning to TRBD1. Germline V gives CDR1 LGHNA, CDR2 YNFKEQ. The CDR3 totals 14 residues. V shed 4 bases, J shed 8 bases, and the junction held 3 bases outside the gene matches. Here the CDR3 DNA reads TGTGCCAGCAGCCTCCGGGACAGGGGGGAAAAACTGTTTTTT. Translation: CASSLRDRGEKLFF.

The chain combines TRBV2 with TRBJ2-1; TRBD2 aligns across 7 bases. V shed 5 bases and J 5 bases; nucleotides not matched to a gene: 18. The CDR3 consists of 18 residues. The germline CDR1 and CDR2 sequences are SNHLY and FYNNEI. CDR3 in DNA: TGTGCCAGCAGTCACCACCGATTCAGCGGGACCCTAAACAATGAGCAGTTCTTC. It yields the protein CASSHHRFSGTLNNEQFF.

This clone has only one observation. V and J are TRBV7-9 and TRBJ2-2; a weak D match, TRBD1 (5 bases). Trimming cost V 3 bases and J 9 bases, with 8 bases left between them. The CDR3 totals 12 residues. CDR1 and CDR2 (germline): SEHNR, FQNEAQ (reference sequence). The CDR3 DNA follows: TGTGCCAGCAGCTTCGGACAAAGGGAGCTGTTTTTT. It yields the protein CASSFGQRELFF.

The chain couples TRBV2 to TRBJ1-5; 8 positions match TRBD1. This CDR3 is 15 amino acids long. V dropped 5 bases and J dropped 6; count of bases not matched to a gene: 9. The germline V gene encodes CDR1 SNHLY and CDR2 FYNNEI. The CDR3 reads CASSLSTGGGQPQHF. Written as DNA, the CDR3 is TGTGCCAGCAGTCTAAGCACAGGGGGTGGTCAGCCCCAGCATTTT. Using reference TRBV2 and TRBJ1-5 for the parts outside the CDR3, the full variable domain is EPEVTQTPSHQVTQMGQEVILRCVPISNHLYFYWYRQILGQKVEFLVSFYNNEISEKSEIFDDQFSVERPDGSNFTLKIRSTKLEDSAMYFCASSLSTGGGQPQHFGDGTRLSIL.

The CDR3 DNA reads as TGTGCCAGCAGTGACTTAATCGGGACAGGAGTAAGGGAGCAGTACTTC. This gives the protein CASSDLIGTGVREQYF. The chain links TRBV2 to TRBJ2-7, with TRBD1 identical over 8 bases. V was clipped by 3 bases and J by 7 bases; unmatched bases: 14. The CDR3 consists of 16 residues. Germline CDR1 and CDR2: SNHLY and FYNNEI.

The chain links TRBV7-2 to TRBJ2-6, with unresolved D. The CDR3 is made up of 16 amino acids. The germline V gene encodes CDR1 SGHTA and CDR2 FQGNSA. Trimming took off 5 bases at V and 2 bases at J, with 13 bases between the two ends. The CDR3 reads CASSQTTPTGANVLTF. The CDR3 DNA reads TGTGCCAGCAGCCAAACCACACCGACTGGGGCCAACGTCCTGACTTTC.

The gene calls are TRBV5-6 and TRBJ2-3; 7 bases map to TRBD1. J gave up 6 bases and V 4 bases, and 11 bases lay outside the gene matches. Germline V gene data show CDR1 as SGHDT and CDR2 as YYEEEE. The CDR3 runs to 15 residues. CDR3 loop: CASSLTGTAGDTQYF. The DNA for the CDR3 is TGTGCCAGCAGCCTGACCGGGACAGCCGGGGATACGCAGTATTTT.

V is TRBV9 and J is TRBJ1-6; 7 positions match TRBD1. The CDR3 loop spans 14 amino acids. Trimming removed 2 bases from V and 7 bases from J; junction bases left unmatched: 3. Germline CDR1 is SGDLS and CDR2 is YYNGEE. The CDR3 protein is CASSVGQPNSPLHF. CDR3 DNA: TGTGCCAGCAGCGTGGGACAGCCCAATTCACCCCTCCACTTT.

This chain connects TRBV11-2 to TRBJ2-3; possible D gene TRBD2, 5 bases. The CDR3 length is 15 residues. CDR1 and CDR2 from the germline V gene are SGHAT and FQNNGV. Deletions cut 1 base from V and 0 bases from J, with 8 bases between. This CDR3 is CASSLVGVSTDTQYF. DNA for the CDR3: TGTGCCAGCAGCTTAGTCGGGGTTAGCACAGATACGCAGTATTTT.

The CDR3 DNA reads as TGTGCCAGCAGTGCCGAAAGGGCAGGAGGAGAGACCCAGTACTTC. Translation: CASSAERAGGETQYF. The genes are TRBV25-1 and TRBJ2-5; possible D gene TRBD2, 5 bases. The V gene's germline CDR1 is MGHDK and CDR2 SYGVNS. The CDR3 extends over 15 amino acids. V was trimmed by 4 bases and J by 4 bases, leaving 16 bases between them.

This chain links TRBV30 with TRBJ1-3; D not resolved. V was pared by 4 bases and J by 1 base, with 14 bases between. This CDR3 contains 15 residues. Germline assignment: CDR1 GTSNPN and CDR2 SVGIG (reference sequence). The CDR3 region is CAWTRSGFSGNTIYF. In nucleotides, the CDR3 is TGTGCCTGGACTCGGTCGGGGTTTTCTGGAAACACCATATATTTT.

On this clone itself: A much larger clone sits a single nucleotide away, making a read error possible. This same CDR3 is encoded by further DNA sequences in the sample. CDR3 sequence reads: CASSATDSNQPQHF. In DNA form, the CDR3 reads TGTGCCAGCAGCGCCACAGATAGCAATCAGCCCCAGCATTTT. The rearrangement links TRBV9 to TRBJ1-5; D unclear. This CDR3 has 14 residues. Deletions cut 3 bases from V and 0 bases from J, with 7 bases between. CDR1 and CDR2 from the germline V gene are SGDLS and YYNGEE. Combining the CDR3 with reference TRBV9 and TRBJ1-5 gives the whole variable domain DSGVTQTPKHLITATGQRVTLRCSPRSGDLSVYWYQQSLDQGLQFLIQYYNGEERAKGNILERFSAQQFPDLHSELNLSSLELGDSALYFCASSATDSNQPQHFGDGTRLSIL.